This T cell receptor beta chain emerged from a study of vaccination effects on CD4 cells after COVID-19. At the end of roughly ten days of culture, CD4+ T cells were isolated. Some clones are missing from TCRdb's copy, which holds only in-frame ones; the method was immunoSEQ multiplex PCR. Here the sample spans about 64,000 clones, about two thirds being singletons. Per germline, CDR1 SGDLS and CDR2 YYNGEE. V gave up 3 bases and J gave up 1 base; unmatched junction bases: 4. The CDR3 runs 15 residues. A remark on this clone: Its target is unknown.

This chain uses TRBV9 with TRBJ2-3; 8 bases align to TRBD1. The TCR originated in a human donor who had a prior SARS-CoV-2 infection. The sample here was CD4+ T cells from PBMCs cultured without peptide, taken before COVID-19 vaccination. For the CDR3, the DNA is TGTGCCAGCAGCGAAAACAGGGGGGGCACAGATACGCAGTATTTT. Its translation: CASSENRGGTDTQYF. The full variable domain, in which reference TRBV9 and TRBJ2-3 provide the parts outside the CDR3, is DSGVTQTPKHLITATGQRVTLRCSPRSGDLSVYWYQQSLDQGLQFLIQYYNGEERAKGNILERFSAQQFPDLHSELNLSSLELGDSALYFCASSENRGGTDTQYFGPGTRLTVL.